These 19 T cell receptor beta chains came from one sample sequenced in a study of T cell responses to AZD1222 COVID-19 vaccine. Here immunoSEQ multiplex PCR was the method, and the copy in TCRdb shows in-frame clones only, minus some. Among 90,000 to 150,000 clones listed, 85% to 90% were seen once. Sequencing used peripheral blood, obtained on day 0 of AZD1222 vaccination. These receptors originate from an adult in good health.

V gene TRBV6-1 combines with J gene TRBJ1-1; TRBD1 agrees at 8 bases. The CDR3 has 16 amino acids. The V segment lost 4 bases and the J segment 0 bases; nucleotides outside the gene matches: 7. The germline V gene has CDR1 MNHNS and CDR2 SASEGT. CDR3 nucleotides: TGTGCCAGCAGTGTAGGGACAGGTTTCATGAACACTGAAGCTTTCTTT. It is translated as CASSVGTGFMNTEAFF.

This clone was detected only once. The rearrangement joins TRBV5-1 to TRBJ2-5, with TRBD2 matching over 11 bases. Germline CDR1 and CDR2: SGHRS and YFSETQ. This CDR3 has 17 residues. V dropped 0 bases and J dropped 5; count of bases not matched to a gene: 9. CDR3 sequence: CASSLADSGRGRETQYF. The CDR3 nucleotides read TGCGCCAGCAGCTTGGCCGATAGCGGGAGGGGTCGGGAGACCCAGTACTTC.

V and J are TRBV27 and TRBJ1-2; a possible D gene is TRBD1 (5 bases). CDR3 length: 13 residues. Germline lookup yields CDR1 MNHEY and CDR2 SMNVEV (reference sequence). Trimming cost V 4 bases and J 4 bases, with 10 bases left between them. The CDR3: CASSYPGGYGYTF. In nucleotides, the CDR3 is TGTGCCAGCAGTTACCCGGGGGGCTATGGCTACACCTTC.

V is TRBV9 and J is TRBJ2-3; TRBD2 matches 15 bases. Germline assignment: CDR1 SGDLS and CDR2 YYNGEE. Trimming took 3 bases from V and 1 from J; bases not matched to a gene: 6. CDR3 length: 18 residues. CDR3 sequence (DNA): TGTGCCAGCAGCGAAGGACTAGCGGGAGGGATGGGCACAGATACGCAGTATTTT. As protein: CASSEGLAGGMGTDTQYF.

The chain has TRBV6-1 and TRBJ1-1, with 8 positions matching TRBD1. V lost 0 bases to trimming and J lost 1 base; unmatched junction nucleotides: 7. Per germline, CDR1 MNHNS and CDR2 SASEGT. The CDR3 is 17 amino acids. The CDR3 spells CASSEAQGDRPNTEAFF. The CDR3, as DNA: TGTGCCAGCAGTGAAGCGCAAGGGGACAGGCCGAACACTGAAGCTTTCTTT.

The chain joins TRBV19 to TRBJ1-6, with a tentative D call TRBD1 (5 bases). The CDR3 has 17 amino acids. Trimming shortened V by 1 base and J by 0 bases, and 10 bases separated the two germline ends. Germline V CDR1 and CDR2: LNHDA, SQIVND (reference sequence). This CDR3 reads CASSIGGRSSYNSPLHF. CDR3 DNA sequence: TGTGCCAGTAGTATAGGGGGACGGAGCTCCTATAATTCACCCCTCCACTTT.

The chain has TRBV5-1 and TRBJ1-1, with D unclear. Trimming pared 0 bases from V and 0 bases from J, leaving 12 bases between. The CDR3 covers 16 residues. Per germline, CDR1 SGHRS and CDR2 YFSETQ. The CDR3 nucleotides read TGCGCCAGCAGCTTGGTAGGCAGAATTTTGAACACTGAAGCTTTCTTT. Protein product: CASSLVGRILNTEAFF.

This clone was picked up one time. The chain employs TRBV24-1 and TRBJ2-5; D is unclear. V lost 5 bases, J lost 1 base, and 13 bases lay in between. The CDR3 spans 15 residues. Per germline, CDR1 KGHDR and CDR2 SFDVKD. DNA of the CDR3: TGTGCCACCAGTGTCTCAGGACGGGTCCAAGAGACCCAGTACTTC. As protein: CATSVSGRVQETQYF.

The V gene is TRBV27, the J gene TRBJ2-2, with 7 positions matching TRBD2. The CDR3 has 15 residues. Germline CDR1 and CDR2: MNHEY and SMNVEV (reference sequence). V lost 3 bases to trimming and J lost 4 bases; unmatched junction nucleotides: 5. CDR3 region: CASSFGAGLTGELFF. The CDR3, as DNA: TGTGCCAGCAGTTTCGGAGCGGGGCTCACCGGGGAGCTGTTTTTT.

This clone was seen a few times. The V call is TRBV10-2, the J call TRBJ1-6; D remains unclear. V lost 3 bases and J lost 6, with 3 bases in between. In germline, CDR1 is WSHSY, CDR2 SAAADI. The CDR3 is 12 residues long. The CDR3 region has the DNA TGCGCCAGCAGTGATAGTAATTCACCCCTCCACTTT. Its protein product is CASSDSNSPLHF.

The chain carries TRBV25-1 and TRBJ1-2; D is unclear. CDR3 length equals 12 residues. CDR1 and CDR2 from the germline V gene are MGHDK and SYGVNS. Trimming shortened V by 5 bases and J by 1 base, and 5 bases separated the two germline ends. Written as DNA, the CDR3 is TGTGCCAGCAGTCGAGATAACTATGGCTACACCTTC. It yields the protein CASSRDNYGYTF.

The V and J genes are TRBV19 and TRBJ1-2; 10 positions agree with TRBD1. Unmatched junction bases numbered 13, after V lost 1 base and J lost 8 bases. Looked up from germline, CDR1 is LNHDA and CDR2 is SQIVND (reference sequence). There are 17 residues in the CDR3. The CDR3 coding sequence is TGTGCCAGTAGTATAGTTCGGGACAGGGGCCTTCAGGGCGGCTACACCTTC. Translating gives CASSIVRDRGLQGGYTF.

This clone was detected once. The chain has TRBV12-3 or TRBV12-4 and TRBJ1-2; D remains unclear. The CDR3 has 12 residues. V was trimmed by 6 bases and J by 8 bases, leaving 13 bases between them. CDR3 loop: CASSLRQSGYTF. For the CDR3, the DNA is TGTGCCAGCAGCCTGCGGCAGTCGGGCTACACCTTC.

This sequence joins TRBV7-9 and TRBJ2-7; 10 positions agree with TRBD1. CDR3 length equals 16 residues. From germline, CDR1 is SEHNR and CDR2 FQNEAQ (reference sequence). V lost 2 bases and J lost 3; bases outside the gene matches: 7. As DNA, the CDR3 is TGTGCCAGCAGCTTAAGGGGTGGGACAGGGGTCTACGAGCAGTACTTC. Protein product: CASSLRGGTGVYEQYF.

This chain uses TRBV30 with TRBJ2-1, with a possible D match to TRBD1 (6 bases). CDR3 length equals 15 residues. Trimming shortened V by 2 bases and J by 0 bases, and 11 bases separated the two germline ends. Germline lookup yields CDR1 GTSNPN and CDR2 SVGIG (reference sequence). CDR3 sequence: CAWSRDISSYNEQFF. As DNA, the CDR3 is TGTGCCTGGAGTAGGGACATTAGCTCCTACAATGAGCAGTTCTTC.

This clone was seen once. The rearrangement joins TRBV7-9 to TRBJ1-3; D possibly corresponds to TRBD1 (5 bases). Germline CDR1 and CDR2: SEHNR and FQNEAQ (reference sequence). The CDR3 totals 14 residues. The V end was cut by 2 bases, the J end by 4 bases, with 9 bases between. The CDR3 is CASSLSRVGNTIYF. The CDR3 nucleotides read TGTGCCAGCAGCTTATCCAGGGTCGGAAACACCATATATTTT.

This sequence joins TRBV7-3 and TRBJ1-1; D remains unclear. This CDR3 is 13 amino acids long. V gave up 5 bases and J gave up 3 bases, with 10 bases separating them. The germline gives CDR1 SGHTA, CDR2 FQGTGA. The CDR3 bases are TGTGCCAGCAGCCGCCGGAGGGACACTGAAGCTTTCTTT. Translation: CASSRRRDTEAFF.

This rearrangement joins TRBV3-1 (or the pseudogene TRBV3-2) to TRBJ1-1, with D hard to call. The V gene lost 2 bases and the J gene lost 4 bases, with 17 bases spanning the gap. Germline CDR1 reads LGHDT; CDR2 reads YNNKEL (reference sequence). This CDR3 is built from 16 residues. The CDR3 nucleotides are TGTGCCAGCAGCCAAATGAATCCGGCGGCGGGCACTGAAGCTTTCTTT. Translating it yields CASSQMNPAAGTEAFF.

The V call is TRBV5-1, the J call TRBJ1-1; D unclear. The germline CDR1 and CDR2 sequences are SGHRS and YFSETQ. The V end lost 0 bases, the J end lost 0 bases, and 18 bases lay between the germline ends. The CDR3 length is 18 residues. The CDR3 DNA sequence: TGCGCCAGCAGCTTGGTCCTTTCGACGGAGCCACTGAACACTGAAGCTTTCTTT. Translating it yields CASSLVLSTEPLNTEAFF.